The 11 T cell receptor beta chains reported below all come from one sample, sequenced in a study of blood T cell repertoires in COVID-19. Here immunoSEQ multiplex PCR was the method, and the copy in TCRdb shows in-frame clones only, minus some. Among 100,000 to 150,000 clones, approximately 79% were seen once, and the ten largest hold roughly 2.6%. Sample: peripheral blood. The receptors stem from a man aged 50 or older with acute or convalescent COVID-19.

The rearrangement uses TRBV27 and TRBJ2-1; D unclear. The V gene's germline CDR1 is MNHEY and CDR2 SMNVEV (reference sequence). The V gene lost 3 bases and the J gene lost 0 bases, with 3 bases spanning the gap. This CDR3 is built from 13 residues. The CDR3 DNA is TGTGCCAGCAGTTTTAGCTCCTACAATGAGCAGTTCTTC. As protein: CASSFSSYNEQFF.

The chain recombines TRBV30 with TRBJ1-1; perhaps TRBD1 as D (6 bases). The germline V and J ends were trimmed by 8 bases and 5 bases, with 18 bases remaining between them. CDR3 length: 13 residues. Germline V lookup: CDR1 GTSNPN, CDR2 SVGIG (reference sequence). DNA for the CDR3: TGTGCCACTTTGCAGGGGTTTTTTACTGAAGCTTTCTTT. Residues: CATLQGFFTEAFF.

V gene TRBV7-7 combines with J gene TRBJ2-7, with D perhaps TRBD1 (5 bases). The length of the CDR3 is 14 residues. Germline CDR1 SSHAT, CDR2 FNYEAQ (reference sequence). V was cut by 5 bases and J by 3 bases, with 14 bases left in between. The CDR3 is CASSPGFQGYEQYF. The CDR3 bases are TGTGCCAGCAGCCCCGGGTTTCAGGGCTACGAGCAGTACTTC.

There are a few counts of this clone. The chain links TRBV15 to TRBJ1-2; D is ambiguous. V lost 0 bases, J lost 6 bases, and 17 bases lay in between. This CDR3 spans 16 amino acids. Germline CDR1 is LNHNV and CDR2 is YYDKDF (reference sequence). CDR3 DNA sequence: TGTGCCACCAGCAGAGATTACACGGGAGGTGGAAATGGCTACACCTTC. This codes for CATSRDYTGGGNGYTF.

On this clone itself: Other DNA sequences within the sample encode an identical CDR3. The V and J genes are TRBV15 and TRBJ1-5, with 8 bases aligning to TRBD1. V was pared by 0 bases and J by 6 bases, with 4 bases of the junction left unmatched. The CDR3 loop spans 15 amino acids. Germline V CDR1 and CDR2: LNHNV, YYDKDF (reference sequence). As DNA, the CDR3 is TGTGCCACCAGCAGAGATCCAGGGGGCGGTCAGCCCCAGCATTTT. Translating it yields CATSRDPGGGQPQHF.

The chain joins TRBV5-1 to TRBJ2-7; D is possibly TRBD2 (6 bases). CDR3 length: 11 residues. V was shortened by 3 bases and J by 7 bases, with 8 bases between the two germline ends. Germline CDR1 reads SGHRS; CDR2 reads YFSETQ. The CDR3 region has the DNA TGCGCCAGCAGCTATGGGAGGGAGCAGTACTTC. This sequence encodes CASSYGREQYF. The whole variable domain, filled in from reference TRBV5-1 and TRBJ2-7, reads KAGVTQTPRYLIKTRGQQVTLSCSPISGHRSVSWYQQTPGQGLQFLFEYFSETQRNKGNFPGRFSGRQFSNSRSEMNVSTLELGDSALYLCASSYGREQYFGPGTRLTVT.

V usage is TRBV5-8 and J usage is TRBJ1-5, with D hard to call. With 4 bases removed from V and 6 bases from J, the gap between germline ends came to 17 bases. CDR3 length: 15 amino acids. In germline, CDR1 is SGHTS, CDR2 YDEGEE. Written as DNA, the CDR3 is TGTGCCAGCAGCACCCGGCGGAGGGAGAGTCAGCCCCAGCATTTT. Amino acid sequence: CASSTRRRESQPQHF.

The chain links TRBV7-3 to TRBJ1-1; 7 nucleotides agree with TRBD1. From germline, CDR1 is SGHTA and CDR2 FQGTGA. CDR3 length equals 13 residues. The V gene end was trimmed by 5 bases and the J gene end by 10 bases; junction bases not matched to a gene: 10. CDR3 region: CASSPHPQGGAFF. As DNA, the CDR3 is TGTGCCAGCAGCCCGCATCCGCAGGGGGGAGCTTTCTTT.

This sequence joins TRBV6-5 and TRBJ1-5; D gene unclear. Deletions cut 5 bases from V and 5 bases from J, with 10 bases between. Germline CDR1 MNHEY, CDR2 SVGAGI. The CDR3 runs to 13 residues. The CDR3 sequence is CASSPNSDQPQHF. The CDR3 region has the DNA TGTGCCAGCAGTCCTAATTCCGATCAGCCCCAGCATTTT.

The chain recombines TRBV28 with TRBJ2-7; TRBD2 aligns across 10 bases. The CDR3 totals 20 residues. The V gene end was trimmed by 3 bases and the J gene end by 0 bases; junction bases not matched to a gene: 17. The germline V gene has CDR1 MDHEN and CDR2 SYDVKM. The CDR3 protein is CASSFPGRRLAGPSSYEQYF. The CDR3 nucleotides are TGTGCCAGCAGTTTCCCGGGACGTCGACTAGCGGGTCCTTCCTCCTACGAGCAGTACTTC.

The chain joins TRBV18 to TRBJ2-1; TRBD2 matches 7 bases. The CDR3 is 16 amino acids. With V trimmed by 4 bases and J by 6 bases, 12 bases remained unmatched. Germline V CDR1 and CDR2: KGHSH, LQKENI. CDR3 bases: TGTGCCAGCTCACTGGCCGGGGGGAGGATCTTCAATGAGCAGTTCTTC. Its protein is CASSLAGGRIFNEQFF.